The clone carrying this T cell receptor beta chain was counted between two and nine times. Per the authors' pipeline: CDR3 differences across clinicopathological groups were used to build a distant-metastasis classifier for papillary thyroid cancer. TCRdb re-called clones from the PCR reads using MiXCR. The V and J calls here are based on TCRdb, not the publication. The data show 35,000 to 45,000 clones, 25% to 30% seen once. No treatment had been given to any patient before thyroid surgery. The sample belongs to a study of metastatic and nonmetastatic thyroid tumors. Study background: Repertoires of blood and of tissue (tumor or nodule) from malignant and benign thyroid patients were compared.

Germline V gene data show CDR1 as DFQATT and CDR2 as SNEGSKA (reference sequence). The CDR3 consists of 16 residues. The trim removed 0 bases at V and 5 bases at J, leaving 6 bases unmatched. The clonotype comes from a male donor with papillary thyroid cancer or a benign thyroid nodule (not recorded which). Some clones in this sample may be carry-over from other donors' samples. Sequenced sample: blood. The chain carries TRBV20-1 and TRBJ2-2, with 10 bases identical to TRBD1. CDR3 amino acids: CSARDPGQGITGELFF. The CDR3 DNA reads TGCAGTGCTAGAGATCCGGGACAGGGGATTACCGGGGAGCTGTTTTTT.